This T cell receptor (beta chain) was profiled in a study of blood T cell repertoires in COVID-19. Study overall: T cells, B-cell-depleted T cells, or PBMCs provided the cDNA or gDNA that served as material.

The CDR3 sequence is 15 residues long. The V end lost 1 base, the J end lost 1 base, and 11 bases lay between the germline ends. Germline values: CDR1 MGHRA, CDR2 YSYEKL. Clones were read by immunoSEQ multiplex PCR, and TCRdb kept only the in-frame ones, dropping some. The sample lists roughly 87,000 clones; 86% were seen once. The sequenced sample was peripheral blood. The V call is TRBV4-1, the J call TRBJ2-7; TRBD2 is a possible D gene (5 bases). The sequence derives from a human donor in a cohort sampled during active COVID-19. The CDR3: CASSQGELGSYEQYF. Here the CDR3 DNA reads TGCGCCAGCAGCCAAGGGGAGTTGGGGTCCTACGAGCAGTACTTC.